The 17 T cell receptor beta chains below were found in one sample sequenced in a study of beta chain features in type 1 diabetes. Study-wide points: Moderate yet significant TCRB CDR3 shortening was seen in Type 1 diabetes patients in all four CD4+ subsets.

The investigators reverse transcribed all of the isolated RNA, so they sequenced expressed TCRB transcripts. The protocol was immunoSEQ multiplex PCR, while the TCRdb copy is restricted to in-frame clones and leaves out a portion. This repertoire shows 150,000 to 170,000 clones, over 9% found once; its top ten account for more than 0.45%. For these receptors, no antigen is known. Sample: central memory CD4+ T cells from blood. The source is a man under 40 with type 1 diabetes.

The chain is built from TRBV28 and TRBJ2-4; perhaps TRBD2 as D (6 bases). Germline loops: CDR1 MDHEN, CDR2 SYDVKM. The CDR3 is made up of 11 amino acids. The V end was cut by 7 bases, the J end by 11 bases, with 12 bases between. The CDR3 region is CASMEGRLQYF. The DNA for the CDR3 is TGTGCCAGCATGGAGGGGCGGCTTCAGTACTTC.

This CDR3 reads CASSPGGRASYEQYF. DNA of the CDR3: TGTGCCAGCAGTCCCGGCGGGAGGGCCTCCTACGAGCAGTACTTC. The gene calls are TRBV28 and TRBJ2-7, with TRBD2 identical over 9 bases. The J segment lost 0 bases and the V segment lost 5 bases, leaving 5 bases of the junction unmatched. Looked up from germline, CDR1 is MDHEN and CDR2 is SYDVKM. The CDR3 runs to 15 residues.

CDR3 region: CASSKTSVDSTDTQYF. In nucleotides, the CDR3 is TGTGCCAGCAGCAAGACTAGCGTTGATAGCACAGATACGCAGTATTTT. V and J are TRBV9 and TRBJ2-3; 8 positions match TRBD2. The CDR3 totals 16 residues. Trimming at V came to 4 bases and at J to 0 bases, leaving 7 bases not matched to a gene. The V gene's germline CDR1 is SGDLS and CDR2 YYNGEE.

CDR3 nucleotide sequence: TGCGCCAGCAGCCAAGCCGGGCCAGGGGTACCCGAGGGCTACGAGCAGTACTTC. Its translation is CASSQAGPGVPEGYEQYF. The chain carries TRBV4-3 and TRBJ2-7; D perhaps matches TRBD1 (6 bases). V lost 1 base, J lost 3 bases, and 22 bases lay in between. This CDR3 is built from 18 residues. Per germline, CDR1 LGHNA and CDR2 YSLEER.

This clone was detected a few times. The rearrangement links TRBV5-1 to TRBJ1-5; 12 positions agree with TRBD1. Germline V gene sequence: CDR1 SGHRS, CDR2 YFSETQ. V shed 4 bases, J shed 4 bases, and the junction held 3 bases outside the gene matches. The CDR3 length is 15 residues. The CDR3 DNA reads as TGCGCCAGCAGCCTGGGACAGGGGGCGAATCAGCCCCAGCATTTT. The encoded protein is CASSLGQGANQPQHF.

The chain employs TRBV7-9 and TRBJ1-1; D not certain. Germline lookup yields CDR1 SEHNR and CDR2 FQNEAQ (reference sequence). The V and J ends lost 1 base and 4 bases respectively, with 7 bases between them. CDR3 size: 13 residues. The CDR3 coding sequence is TGTGCCAGCAGCTTAGAAGGAGGCACTGAAGCTTTCTTT. It translates to CASSLEGGTEAFF.

The V gene is TRBV2, the J gene TRBJ2-7, with 8 bases that match TRBD2. Germline loops: CDR1 SNHLY, CDR2 FYNNEI. Losses at the gene ends were 5 bases for V and 9 bases for J; bases not matched to a gene: 15. The CDR3 loop spans 15 amino acids. The CDR3 nucleotides are TGTGCCAGCAGTAGGCAGCGGGAGAGCCTCATTGGGCAGTACTTC. Protein sequence: CASSRQRESLIGQYF.

This clone occurred a few times. This chain joins TRBV6-5 and TRBJ2-7; 8 bases fit TRBD1. Germline V gives CDR1 MNHEY, CDR2 SVGAGI. The length of the CDR3 is 13 residues. J lost 3 bases, V lost 10 bases, and 8 bases had no gene match. Here the CDR3 DNA reads TGTGCCACCACGGACAGGGACGGCTACGAGCAGTACTTC. Translation gives CATTDRDGYEQYF.

This clone showed up just a few times. The chain recombines TRBV7-2 with TRBJ2-3, with 11 bases matching TRBD2. Germline lookup yields CDR1 SGHTA and CDR2 FQGNSA. The CDR3 spans 17 residues. Germline trimming cut 0 bases from V and 5 bases from J; bases unmatched to any gene: 7. Here the CDR3 DNA reads TGTGCCAGCAGCTTAGCGCCGACTAGCGGGAAGGTAGATACGCAGTATTTT. Residues: CASSLAPTSGKVDTQYF.

J is TRBJ2-7 and V is TRBV29-1; TRBD1 is a possible D gene (6 bases). This CDR3 comprises 13 residues. Deletions cut 4 bases from V and 10 bases from J, with 20 bases between. CDR1 is SQVTM and CDR2 is ANQGSEA in the germline V gene. The CDR3: CSVATLARGEQYF. In DNA, the CDR3 is TGCAGCGTTGCCACCTTAGCCAGGGGAGAACAGTACTTC.

The chain uses TRBV2 and TRBJ1-2, with a weak D call TRBD1 (5 bases). Germline V gene sequence: CDR1 SNHLY, CDR2 FYNNEI. CDR3 length: 11 amino acids. Trimming pared 6 bases from V and 10 bases from J, leaving 12 bases between. The CDR3 protein is CASRSGETYTF. Here the CDR3 DNA reads TGTGCCAGCAGATCGGGGGAAACCTACACCTTC.

CDR3: CASSTQYTEAFF. For the CDR3, the DNA is TGTGCCAGTAGTACGCAGTACACTGAAGCTTTCTTT. This sequence joins TRBV19 and TRBJ1-1; D unclear. The CDR3 contains 12 residues. Germline assignment: CDR1 LNHDA and CDR2 SQIVND (reference sequence). Trimming pared 4 bases from V and 3 bases from J, leaving 6 bases between. The variable domain in full, with the rest retrieved from reference TRBV19 and TRBJ1-1, is DGGITQSPKYLFRKEGQNVTLSCEQNLNHDAMYWYRQDPGQGLRLIYYSQIVNDFQKGDIAEGYSVSREKKESFPLTVTSAQKNPTAFYLCASSTQYTEAFFGQGTRLTVV.

This clone occurred a few times. The V and J genes are TRBV6-6 and TRBJ2-4; TRBD1 might be the D (6 bases). The CDR3 has 13 amino acids. V was clipped by 4 bases and J by 6 bases, with 10 bases between them. CDR1 is MNHNY, CDR2 SVGAGI, per germline (reference sequence). The CDR3 coding sequence is TGTGCCAGCAGTTCAGGGGTCGGAAACATTCAGTACTTC. This codes for CASSSGVGNIQYF.

This clone is a singleton in its sample. The chain recombines TRBV27 with TRBJ2-7; 11 nucleotides agree with TRBD1. There are 17 residues in the CDR3. Germline values: CDR1 MNHEY, CDR2 SMNVEV (reference sequence). The ends lost 6 bases at V and 4 bases at J; junction bases unmatched: 14. The CDR3 coding sequence is TGTGCCAGCAGAGAAAGGACAGGGGGCGCCGTTTTTTACGAGCAGTACTTC. Its translation is CASRERTGGAVFYEQYF.

The V gene is TRBV7-2, the J gene TRBJ2-1, with D maybe TRBD1 (6 bases). Trimming took 4 bases from V and 15 from J, leaving 25 bases between them. Germline loops: CDR1 SGHTA, CDR2 FQGNSA. CDR3 length: 15 residues. The CDR3 loop reads CASSSTRGFEVKVFF. The CDR3 DNA is TGTGCCAGCAGCTCTACTAGGGGGTTCGAGGTTAAAGTGTTCTTC.

This clone appeared a few times. The chain couples TRBV19 to TRBJ2-1; the D gene is possibly TRBD2 (7 bases). The germline V gene encodes CDR1 LNHDA and CDR2 SQIVND (reference sequence). CDR3 length: 17 amino acids. With 5 bases removed from V and 3 bases from J, the gap between germline ends came to 20 bases. The CDR3 loop is CASSVAGGRARYNEQFF. CDR3 nucleotide sequence: TGTGCCAGTAGTGTGGCCGGGGGGCGGGCCCGCTACAATGAGCAGTTCTTC.

In this sample, this clone turned up a few times. This chain joins TRBV21-1 and TRBJ2-7; the D call TRBD1 from the table was never checked on the DNA. TRBV21-1 is shown as a pseudogene. This CDR3 contains 9 residues. Written as DNA, the CDR3 is TGTGCCAGCATCAGGGAGCAGTACTTC. Residues: CASIREQYF.